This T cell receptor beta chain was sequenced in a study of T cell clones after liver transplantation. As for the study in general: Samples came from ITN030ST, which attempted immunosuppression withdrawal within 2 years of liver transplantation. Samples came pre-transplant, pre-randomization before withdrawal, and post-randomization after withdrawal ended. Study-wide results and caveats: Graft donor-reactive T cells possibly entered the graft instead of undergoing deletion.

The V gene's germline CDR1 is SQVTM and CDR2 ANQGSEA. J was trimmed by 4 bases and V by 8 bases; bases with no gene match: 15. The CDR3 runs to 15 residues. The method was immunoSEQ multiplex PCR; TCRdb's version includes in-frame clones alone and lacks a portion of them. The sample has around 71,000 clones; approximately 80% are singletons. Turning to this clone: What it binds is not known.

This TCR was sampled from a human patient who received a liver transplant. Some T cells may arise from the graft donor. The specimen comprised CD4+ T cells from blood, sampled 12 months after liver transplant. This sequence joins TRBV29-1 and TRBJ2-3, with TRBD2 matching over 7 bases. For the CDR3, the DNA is TGCAGCTTACGAGGCATTGCGGGAGTCCCAGATACGCAGTATTTT. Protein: CSLRGIAGVPDTQYF.